This T cell receptor beta chain was obtained from a study of cytomegalovirus exposure and HLA in healthy donors. Study observations and caveats: A later analysis linked a missense variant in DCLRE1C to the trimming of TCR beta V and J genes. Apart from CMV serostatus, no immune exposure information was available. TCR beta V segments were, for the most part, productive about 87% or about 30% of the time in an earlier analysis.

Regarding this clone: As yet, its antigen is unknown.

The PCR used 60 Vbeta and 13 Jbeta primers. Clones were read by immunoSEQ multiplex PCR, and TCRdb kept only the in-frame ones, dropping some. The profile shows approximately 200,000 clones, roughly four fifths of them singletons. Input material: PBMCs. The sequence was collected from a woman younger than 45 in good health and CMV-seropositive.

The CDR3 loop reads CASSEAGTTQETQYF. CDR3 nucleotide sequence: TGTGCCAGCAGTGAAGCTGGGACTACCCAAGAGACCCAGTACTTC. The chain carries TRBV2 and TRBJ2-5; 7 bases are a match to TRBD2. CDR1 is SNHLY and CDR2 is FYNNEI in the germline V gene. The CDR3 totals 15 residues. After removal of 0 bases from V and 1 base from J, the junction contained 2 bases not matched to a gene.